This entry concerns a single T cell receptor (beta chain). The data derive from a study of blood T cell repertoires in COVID-19. The data were produced by immunoSEQ multiplex PCR, yet TCRdb's version contains in-frame clones alone and is incomplete. There are around 300,000 clones in the sample; 85% to 90% occur only once, and 2.4% lies in the top ten. All enrollees were about 18 to 89 years old and from 20 to 25 US areas. Two negative PCRs, clearance, or symptom resolution characterized the recovered Cohort 3 donors. The germline V and J ends were trimmed by 7 bases and 10 bases, with 16 bases remaining between them. CDR1 MDHEN and CDR2 SYDVKM come from the germline V gene. This CDR3 comprises 12 residues.

The specimen sequenced was PBMCs or T cells enriched from blood (not recorded which). The clonotype comes from a woman aged 18 to 35 who had recovered from COVID-19. This chain links TRBV28 with TRBJ1-1, with D possibly being TRBD1 (5 bases). The CDR3, as DNA: TGTGCCAGCAACGAACCCCAGGGTATAGCTTTCTTT. Residues: CASNEPQGIAFF.